The clone carrying this T cell receptor (beta chain) was recorded a few times. The participants were between about 18 and 95 years old and came from 20 to 30 US areas. Cohort placement rested on clinical history that participants reported themselves. This sample is part of a study of blood T cell repertoires in COVID-19. Overall study context: PBMCs, B-cell-depleted T cells, or T cells provided the cDNA or gDNA that made up the material.

The CDR3 sequence is 14 residues long. Trimming cost V 1 base and J 2 bases, with 8 bases left between them. CDR1 LNHDA and CDR2 SQIVND come from the germline V gene (reference sequence). Per the authors' pipeline: How many nucleated cells were present was estimated from reference gene primer amplification. Clones were read by immunoSEQ multiplex PCR, and TCRdb kept only the in-frame ones, dropping some. That table furnishes V, J and clone size, whereas the DNA furnished D and trimming. The sample yields 250,000 to 300,000 clones, roughly 85% seen once. The V gene is TRBV19, the J gene TRBJ1-2; D might be TRBD1 (5 bases). Sequenced: PBMCs or T cells enriched from blood (not recorded which). The receptor was isolated from a woman aged 45 to 65 who had recovered from COVID-19. The CDR3 nucleotides are TGTGCCAGTAGTATAGGACAGAGCAACTATGGCTACACCTTC. Protein product: CASSIGQSNYGYTF.